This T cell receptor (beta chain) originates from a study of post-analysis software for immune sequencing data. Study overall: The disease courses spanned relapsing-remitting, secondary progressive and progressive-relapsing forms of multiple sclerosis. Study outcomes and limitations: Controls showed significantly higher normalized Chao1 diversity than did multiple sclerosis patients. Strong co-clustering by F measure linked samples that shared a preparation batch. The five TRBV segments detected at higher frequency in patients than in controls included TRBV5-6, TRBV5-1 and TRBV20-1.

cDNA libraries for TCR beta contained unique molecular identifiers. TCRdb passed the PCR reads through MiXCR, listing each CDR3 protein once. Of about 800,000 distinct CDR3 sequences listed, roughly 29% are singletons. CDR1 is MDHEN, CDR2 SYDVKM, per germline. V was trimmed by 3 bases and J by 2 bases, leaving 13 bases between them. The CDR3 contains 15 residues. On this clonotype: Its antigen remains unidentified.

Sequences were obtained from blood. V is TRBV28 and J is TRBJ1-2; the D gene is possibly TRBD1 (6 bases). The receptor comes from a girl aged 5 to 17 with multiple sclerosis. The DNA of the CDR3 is TGTGCCAGCAGTTTTTTGGACAGAAAAAACTATGGCTACACCTTC. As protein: CASSFLDRKNYGYTF.